This note documents a single T cell receptor (beta chain) sequence. Its cognate antigen has yet to be identified. No much larger clonotype is one base removed from it; base qualities were not supplied. Sequencing used an Illumina HiSeq 1500. TCRdb trimmed public reads at Q25 via fastp, called clones via MiXCR and kept in-frame beta chains. Every distinct CDR3 protein forms one entry, paired with its most common genes and DNA. The table for this sample lists a few hundred thousand distinct CDR3 sequences; over 15% of them were counted only once. The top ten clonotypes cover more than 45% of the sample. This specimen belongs to a study of T cell repertoires in cytomegalovirus infection (dated by TCRdb to the late 2010s). Background on the whole study: Donor HLA type was relevant to the analysis, because carriage of CMV infection together with the matching HLA type was indicated by public TCR beta signatures. Study-wide conclusions, independent of this receptor: In the ex vivo response, HLA-C-restricted CMV-specific TCR beta clonotypes were dominant, and in two of eight donors the single most frequent clonotype came from this HLA-C-restricted group. Cumulative frequency of public TCR beta family members discriminated carriers of CMV infection plus the relevant HLA type in this cohort and an independent approximately 370-donor cohort.

The germline V gene yields SGHDT for CDR1 and YYEEEE for CDR2. The CDR3 contains 13 residues, cysteine and phenylalanine counted. The only DNA kept is the CDR3, 39 bases in frame from the first base. Trimming at the junction amounts to 4 bases on V and 5 bases on J, and the germline ends lie 12 bases apart. Material for sequencing was CD8+ T cells from PBMCs. The rearrangement combines TRBV5-6 with TRBJ1-2, with the D gene not clear enough to name. The clonotype was recovered from a human donor in good health (CMV status not recorded). Some clones in this sample may be carry-over from other donors' samples. The CDR3 amino acid sequence is: CASSAGYEYGYTF. In nucleotides, the sequence is TGTGCCAGCAGCGCCGGATACGAGTATGGCTACACCTTC.